These 19 T cell receptor beta chains came from one sample sequenced in a study of shared clonotypes between healthy human individuals. Profiled with immunoSEQ multiplex PCR; TCRdb holds only in-frame clones, not every one. This repertoire shows around 2,000,000 clones, roughly 96% found once; its top ten account for 0.1% to 0.15%. Sequenced material: naive CD4+ T cells sorted from blood. Documented subset: CD45RA+ positively selected. These receptors all stem from a young man in good health.

The CDR3 sequence is CASSSRQGGTGELFF. The CDR3 region has the DNA TGTGCCAGCAGCTCGAGACAGGGTGGTACCGGGGAGCTGTTTTTT. V usage is TRBV7-8 and J usage is TRBJ2-2, with 7 bases fitting TRBD1. The germline CDR1 and CDR2 sequences are SGHVS and FQNEAQ. The CDR3 runs 15 residues. V was pared by 4 bases and J by 5 bases, with 7 bases of the junction left unmatched.

This clone was observed a single time. This chain uses TRBV6-6 with TRBJ1-4, with D perhaps TRBD1 (5 bases). CDR1 is MNHNY, CDR2 SVGAGI, per germline (reference sequence). The V end was cut by 2 bases, the J end by 12 bases, with 10 bases between. This CDR3 has 12 amino acids. The CDR3 is CASSYGGGQLFF. The DNA for the CDR3 is TGTGCCAGCAGTTACGGGGGAGGGCAACTGTTTTTT.

This clone was seen just once. The chain recombines TRBV25-1 with TRBJ2-5, with 8 bases aligning to TRBD1. CDR3 length: 17 residues. With 2 bases clipped from V and 0 bases from J, the junction kept 8 bases outside the gene matches. Germline V gene data show CDR1 as MGHDK and CDR2 as SYGVNS. The CDR3 bases are TGTGCCAGCAGTGAAAGGAGCCAGGGGGCCAACCAAGAGACCCAGTACTTC. This gives the protein CASSERSQGANQETQYF.

About this clone: Other DNA sequences from this sample encode an identical CDR3 as well. This rearrangement joins TRBV7-9 to TRBJ2-7, with D perhaps TRBD1 or TRBD2 (5 bases each). The CDR3 is 14 residues long. V gave up 5 bases and J gave up 2 bases, with 13 bases separating them. Germline V gives CDR1 SEHNR, CDR2 FQNEAQ (reference sequence). This chain's CDR3 is CASSPGTAAYEQYF. In DNA form, the CDR3 reads TGTGCCAGCAGCCCGGGGACGGCGGCCTACGAGCAGTACTTC.

Only a few counts were recorded for this clone. This rearrangement joins TRBV11-2 to TRBJ1-6; 7 nucleotides match TRBD1. From germline, CDR1 is SGHAT and CDR2 FQNNGV. The CDR3 is made up of 16 amino acids. The ends lost 4 bases at V and 9 bases at J; junction bases unmatched: 12. CDR3: CASSSHRQGSGSPLHF. The CDR3 nucleotides are TGTGCCAGCAGCTCGCACCGACAGGGTTCGGGTTCACCCCTCCACTTT. The full variable domain, in which reference TRBV11-2 and TRBJ1-6 provide the parts outside the CDR3, is EAGVAQSPRYKIIEKRQSVAFWCNPISGHATLYWYQQILGQGPKLLIQFQNNGVVDDSQLPKDRFSAERLKGVDSTLKIQPAKLEDSAVYLCASSSHRQGSGSPLHFGNGTRLTVT.

A word on this clone: Other DNA sequences in the sample encode the same CDR3. The V call is TRBV5-1, the J call TRBJ2-5; TRBD1 might be the D (5 bases). The CDR3 extends over 14 amino acids. V lost 0 bases, J lost 5 bases, and 11 bases lay in between. Germline CDR1 reads SGHRS; CDR2 reads YFSETQ. The DNA for the CDR3 is TGCGCCAGCAGCTTGGCAGGGTCTGGTGAGACCCAGTACTTC. This encodes CASSLAGSGETQYF. The variable domain in full, with the rest retrieved from reference TRBV5-1 and TRBJ2-5, is KAGVTQTPRYLIKTRGQQVTLSCSPISGHRSVSWYQQTPGQGLQFLFEYFSETQRNKGNFPGRFSGRQFSNSRSEMNVSTLELGDSALYLCASSLAGSGETQYFGPGTRLLVL.

The gene calls are TRBV7-2 and TRBJ2-5; the match to TRBD2 covers 8 bases. Germline CDR1 is SGHTA and CDR2 is FQGNSA. This CDR3 has 14 residues. Unmatched junction bases numbered 8, after V lost 6 bases and J lost 5 bases. DNA of the CDR3: TGTGCCAGCAGGACGGGGGCGGGAGGCGAGACCCAGTACTTC. Translated: CASRTGAGGETQYF.

To note about this clone: Other DNA sequences within the sample encode an identical CDR3. The chain recombines TRBV20-1 with TRBJ2-1; a possible D gene is TRBD2 (7 bases). The CDR3 is 11 residues long. V was cut by 6 bases and J by 9 bases, with 12 bases left in between. In germline, CDR1 is DFQATT, CDR2 SNEGSKA (reference sequence). As DNA, the CDR3 is TGCAGTGCGAGGGGGGGCGGTGAGCAGTTCTTC. This encodes CSARGGGEQFF.

The rearrangement uses TRBV5-6 and TRBJ1-5; D remains ambiguous. Germline CDR1 SGHDT, CDR2 YYEEEE. This CDR3 comprises 15 residues. Trimming took 0 bases from V and 8 from J, leaving 15 bases between them. The CDR3 DNA is TGTGCCAGCAGCTTGGGGCAGGTTGGTGGAAAGCCCCAGCATTTT. This gives the protein CASSLGQVGGKPQHF.

The chain links TRBV9 to TRBJ1-5, with D possibly TRBD1 on 5 matching bases. The CDR3 sequence is 17 residues long. V shed 3 bases and J shed 2 bases, with 18 bases lying between them. The V gene's germline CDR1 is SGDLS and CDR2 YYNGEE. CDR3 residues: CASSDKTAPWGNQPQHF. DNA of the CDR3: TGTGCCAGCAGCGATAAGACAGCCCCTTGGGGCAATCAGCCCCAGCATTTT.

This chain links TRBV9 with TRBJ1-1, with 10 nucleotides matching TRBD1. V shed 3 bases and J 0 bases; nucleotides not matched to a gene: 8. Per germline, CDR1 SGDLS and CDR2 YYNGEE. This CDR3 has 17 residues. Written as DNA, the CDR3 is TGTGCCAGCAGCGCAAGGACAGGGGGAATCATGAACACTGAAGCTTTCTTT. Translation gives CASSARTGGIMNTEAFF.

The chain joins TRBV29-1 to TRBJ1-1; perhaps TRBD1 as D (6 bases). This CDR3 has 14 amino acids. Trimming stripped 6 bases from V and 0 bases from J, with 14 bases between. The germline gives CDR1 SQVTM, CDR2 ANQGSEA. The DNA for the CDR3 is TGCAGCGTGCGAATTACAGGGATGAACACTGAAGCTTTCTTT. Translation: CSVRITGMNTEAFF.

The CDR3 protein is CAWSVSRMSGGEYEQYF. The CDR3 bases are TGTGCCTGGAGTGTCAGCCGGATGAGCGGGGGGGAATACGAGCAGTACTTC. The genes are TRBV30 and TRBJ2-7; 10 nucleotides match TRBD2. The CDR3 runs 17 residues. In germline, CDR1 is GTSNPN, CDR2 SVGIG (reference sequence). V shed 0 bases and J 4 bases; nucleotides not matched to a gene: 12.

This chain uses TRBV28 with TRBJ1-1, with no clear D. Per the germline V gene, CDR1 is MDHEN and CDR2 is SYDVKM. The CDR3 length is 15 residues. V was clipped by 5 bases and J by 1 base, with 14 bases between them. For the CDR3, the DNA is TGTGCCAGCAGTCCCCATGGGGTGGGGAACACTGAAGCTTTCTTT. As protein: CASSPHGVGNTEAFF.

The chain links TRBV4-3 to TRBJ2-2; 11 nucleotides match TRBD2. In germline, CDR1 is LGHNA, CDR2 YSLEER. V trimming: 0 bases; J trimming: 2 bases; junction bases outside the gene matches: 8. The CDR3 has 19 amino acids. CDR3 coding DNA: TGCGCCAGCAGCCAAGATCGGTCTAGCGGGAGGCCCAACACCGGGGAGCTGTTTTTT. Protein sequence: CASSQDRSSGRPNTGELFF.

This clone was observed once. This CDR3 is CASSKERHRDQETQYF. The CDR3 DNA reads TGTGCCAGCAGCAAGGAGCGACACAGGGATCAAGAGACCCAGTACTTC. The chain carries TRBV21-1 and TRBJ2-5; the table's TRBD1 call for D was not verified on the DNA. TRBV21-1 is a documented pseudogene. The CDR3 consists of 16 residues.

The rearrangement uses TRBV2 and TRBJ1-2; weak D call: TRBD1 (5 bases). Trimming shortened V by 8 bases and J by 6 bases, and 22 bases separated the two germline ends. The CDR3 has 15 amino acids. Germline V CDR1 and CDR2: SNHLY, FYNNEI. The CDR3 reads CASSMGQPKRDGYTF. CDR3 coding DNA: TGTGCCAGCTCCATGGGGCAGCCCAAGAGGGATGGCTACACCTTC.

The V call is TRBV29-1, the J call TRBJ2-2, with no clear D. CDR3 size: 14 residues. V lost 5 bases to trimming and J lost 0 bases, with 10 bases between them. Per germline, CDR1 SQVTM and CDR2 ANQGSEA. The CDR3 is CSVKGRTNTGELFF. For the CDR3, the DNA is TGCAGCGTTAAAGGCAGGACGAACACCGGGGAGCTGTTTTTT.

The chain has TRBV7-2 and TRBJ2-7, with 7 bases fitting TRBD1. V gave up 3 bases and J gave up 2 bases; unmatched junction bases: 7. Germline V lookup: CDR1 SGHTA, CDR2 FQGNSA. This CDR3 is 15 amino acids long. CDR3 sequence reads: CASSFPGTAAYEQYF. The CDR3 nucleotides read TGTGCCAGCAGCTTCCCCGGGACAGCCGCCTACGAGCAGTACTTC.